A selection of T cell receptor beta chains follows, all from one sample in a study of beta chain features in type 1 diabetes. Profiled with immunoSEQ multiplex PCR; TCRdb holds only in-frame clones, not every one. The repertoire holds more than 150,000 clones, with around 10% as singletons. Sequencing was performed on central memory CD4+ T cells from blood. These receptors were obtained from a man between 18 and 29 years old in good health. Each CDR3 is given with its conserved first and last residue. D genes are given only for firm matches. Size values are once, few and many counts, or a class for expanded clones, and some rows have none.

v_call,clone_size,j_call,d_call,cdr3_aa,cdr3_nt
TRBV10-3,once,TRBJ2-5,.,CAISESTTQETQYF,TGTGCCATCAGTGAGTCTACTACACAAGAGACCCAGTACTTC
TRBV5-1,.,TRBJ2-5,.,CASSLDGQGSKETQYF,TGCGCCAGCAGCTTGGACGGGCAGGGGAGCAAAGAGACCCAGTACTTC
TRBV5-1,.,TRBJ2-7,.,CASSFPAGYEQYF,TGCGCCAGCAGCTTTCCCGCGGGTTACGAGCAGTACTTC
TRBV5-1,few,TRBJ1-1,TRBD1,CASDPGQGGYTEAFF,TGCGCCAGCGACCCCGGACAGGGAGGTTACACTGAAGCTTTCTTT
TRBV7-2,.,TRBJ1-4,.,CASSGDWGAKLFF,TGTGCCAGCAGCGGGGATTGGGGCGCAAAACTGTTTTTT
TRBV28,.,TRBJ2-7,TRBD2,CASSLPGLAVSYF,TGTGCCAGCAGTTTACCCGGACTAGCGGTTTCGTACTTC
TRBV2,.,TRBJ2-7,TRBD2,CASSDGLAVQQYF,TGTGCCAGCAGTGATGGACTAGCGGTACAGCAGTACTTC
TRBV21-1,.,TRBJ1-5,.,CASSKAGNTDQPQHF,TGTGCCAGCAGCAAAGCAGGGAACACGGATCAGCCCCAGCATTTT
TRBV7-9,few,TRBJ2-3,TRBD2,CASSFSFGLAGVADTQYF,TGTGCCAGCAGCTTTTCCTTCGGACTAGCGGGAGTGGCAGATACGCAGTATTTT
TRBV29-1,few,TRBJ1-1,.,CSVLGGNTEAFF,TGCAGCGTCCTCGGGGGAAACACTGAAGCTTTCTTT
TRBV5-4,.,TRBJ2-3,.,CASSRTDTQYF,TGTGCCAGCAGCCGAACAGATACGCAGTATTTT
TRBV9,.,TRBJ1-3,.,CASSARSRGLSGNTIYF,TGTGCCAGCAGCGCCCGCAGCCGGGGGCTATCCGGAAACACCATATATTTT
TRBV5-1,.,TRBJ1-1,TRBD1,CASRPTGTVNTEAFF,TGCGCCAGCAGACCGACCGGGACAGTGAACACTGAAGCTTTCTTT
TRBV19,few,TRBJ1-2,.,CASSIKTGSNYGYTF,TGTGCCAGTAGTATCAAGACGGGTTCTAACTATGGCTACACCTTC
TRBV5-4,few,TRBJ2-7,TRBD2,CASSLPSGRAMFDEQYF,TGTGCCAGCAGCTTGCCCAGCGGGAGGGCCATGTTCGACGAGCAGTACTTC
TRBV6-5,.,TRBJ1-5,.,CASSDRTANQPQHF,TGTGCCAGCAGCGATCGGACAGCGAATCAGCCCCAGCATTTT
TRBV7-2,.,TRBJ2-1,TRBD2,CASSLLLAGGNEQFF,TGTGCCAGCAGCTTATTACTAGCGGGAGGGAATGAGCAGTTCTTC
TRBV10-1,.,TRBJ2-3,.,CASSESGQRVRPTDTQYF,TGCGCCAGCAGTGAGTCGGGTCAGCGGGTTCGGCCCACAGATACGCAGTATTTT
TRBV29-1,.,TRBJ1-1,TRBD1,CSVGLQGTEAFF,TGCAGCGTCGGCCTACAGGGGACTGAAGCTTTCTTT
TRBV5-6,few,TRBJ2-2,TRBD1,CASRLQGAGTGELFF,TGTGCCAGCAGGTTGCAGGGGGCCGGCACCGGGGAGCTGTTTTTT
TRBV18,few,TRBJ1-1,.,CASSDKSNTEAFF,TGTGCCAGCTCAGACAAATCGAACACTGAAGCTTTCTTT
TRBV6-6,many,TRBJ2-7,.,CASSSKMAGYEQYF,TGTGCCAGCAGTTCGAAAATGGCGGGGTACGAGCAGTACTTC
TRBV4-1,.,TRBJ1-5,.,CASSQDGGNQPQHF,TGCGCCAGCAGCCAAGATGGGGGTAACCAGCCCCAGCATTTT
TRBV7-6,.,TRBJ2-5,.,CATLVEETQYF,TGTGCCACACTAGTGGAAGAGACCCAGTACTTC
TRBV13,few,TRBJ1-2,.,CASSLGYGYTF,TGTGCCAGCAGCTTAGGCTATGGCTACACCTTC
TRBV7-3,.,TRBJ2-1,TRBD1,CASSAQGDEQFF,TGTGCCAGCAGCGCACAGGGGGATGAGCAGTTCTTC
TRBV5-6,few,TRBJ1-4,.,CASSLEAAGREKLFF,TGTGCCAGCAGCTTGGAAGCGGCAGGCCGCGAAAAACTGTTTTTT
TRBV7-9,few,TRBJ1-4,.,CASSLGRPQVINEKLFF,TGTGCCAGCAGCTTAGGGAGGCCTCAAGTTATCAATGAAAAACTGTTTTTT
TRBV7-2,.,TRBJ2-7,.,CASSLVAGEIRSYEQYF,TGTGCCAGCAGCTTAGTAGCCGGAGAGATCAGGTCCTACGAGCAGTACTTC
TRBV7-2,few,TRBJ2-3,TRBD1,CASSRQGADTQYF,TGTGCCAGCAGCAGACAGGGGGCAGATACGCAGTATTTT
TRBV7-3,few,TRBJ2-7,.,CASSLNPGREQYF,TGTGCCAGCAGCTTAAACCCCGGGCGCGAGCAGTACTTC
TRBV9,once,TRBJ1-6,TRBD1,CASPRLQDRGNSPLHF,TGTGCCAGCCCGAGACTTCAGGACAGGGGAAATTCACCCCTCCACTTT
TRBV2,.,TRBJ1-6,TRBD1,CASSPDRGDYSPLHF,TGTGCCAGCAGCCCAGACAGGGGAGATTATTCACCCCTCCACTTT
TRBV2,many,TRBJ2-3,TRBD1,CASSATGGGTDTQYF,TGTGCCAGCAGTGCCACAGGGGGAGGCACAGATACGCAGTATTTT
TRBV28,many,TRBJ2-7,.,CASSARDEQYF,TGTGCCAGCAGTGCCAGGGACGAGCAGTACTTC
TRBV7-3,few,TRBJ2-3,TRBD2,CASSPQRGATQYF,TGTGCCAGCAGCCCTCAGCGGGGGGCAACGCAGTATTTT
TRBV27,.,TRBJ1-2,TRBD1,CASSFSSGGYGYTF,TGTGCCAGCAGTTTCTCCTCAGGGGGCTATGGCTACACCTTC
TRBV6-6,.,TRBJ2-7,.,CASILGAYSYEQYF,TGTGCCAGCATCCTAGGGGCATACTCCTACGAGCAGTACTTC
TRBV29-1,few,TRBJ2-5,.,CSVELETQYF,TGCAGCGTTGAATTGGAGACCCAGTACTTC